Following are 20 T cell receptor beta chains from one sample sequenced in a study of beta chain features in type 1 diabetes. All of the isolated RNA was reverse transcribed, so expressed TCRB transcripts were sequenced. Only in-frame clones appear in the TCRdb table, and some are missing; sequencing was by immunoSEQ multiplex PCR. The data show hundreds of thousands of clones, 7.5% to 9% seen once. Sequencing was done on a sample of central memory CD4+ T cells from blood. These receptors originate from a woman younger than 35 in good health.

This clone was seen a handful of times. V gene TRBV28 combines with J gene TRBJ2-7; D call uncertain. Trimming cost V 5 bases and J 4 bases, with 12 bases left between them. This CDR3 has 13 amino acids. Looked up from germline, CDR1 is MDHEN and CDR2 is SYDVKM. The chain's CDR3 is CASSRVTGYEQYF. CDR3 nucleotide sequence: TGTGCCAGCAGTCGTGTAACTGGTTACGAGCAGTACTTC.

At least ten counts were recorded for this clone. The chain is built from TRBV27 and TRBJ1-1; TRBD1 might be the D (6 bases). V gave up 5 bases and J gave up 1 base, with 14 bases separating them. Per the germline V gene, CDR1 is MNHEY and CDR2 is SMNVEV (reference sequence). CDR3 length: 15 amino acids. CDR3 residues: CASSRTGFSNTEAFF. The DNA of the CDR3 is TGTGCCAGCAGTAGAACAGGGTTTTCGAACACTGAAGCTTTCTTT.

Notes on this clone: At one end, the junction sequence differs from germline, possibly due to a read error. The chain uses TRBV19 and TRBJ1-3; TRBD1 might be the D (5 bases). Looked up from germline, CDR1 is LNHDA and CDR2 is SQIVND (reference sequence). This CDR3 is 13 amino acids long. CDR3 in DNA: TGTGCCAGTAGTAGCGGGACTGGGAACACCATATATTTT. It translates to CASSSGTGNTIYF.

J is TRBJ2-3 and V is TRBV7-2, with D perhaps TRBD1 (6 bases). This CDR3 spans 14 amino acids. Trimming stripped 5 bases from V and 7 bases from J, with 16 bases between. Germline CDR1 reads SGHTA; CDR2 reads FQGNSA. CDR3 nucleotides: TGTGCCAGCAGCGCCCGACAGGAGATGAATACGCAGTATTTT. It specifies CASSARQEMNTQYF.

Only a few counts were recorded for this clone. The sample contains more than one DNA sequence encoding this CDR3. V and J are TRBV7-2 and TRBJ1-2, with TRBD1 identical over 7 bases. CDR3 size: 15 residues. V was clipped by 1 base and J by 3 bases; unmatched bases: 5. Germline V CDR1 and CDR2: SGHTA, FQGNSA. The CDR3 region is CASSLGAGTDYGYTF. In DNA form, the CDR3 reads TGTGCCAGCAGCTTAGGCGCCGGGACAGACTATGGCTACACCTTC.

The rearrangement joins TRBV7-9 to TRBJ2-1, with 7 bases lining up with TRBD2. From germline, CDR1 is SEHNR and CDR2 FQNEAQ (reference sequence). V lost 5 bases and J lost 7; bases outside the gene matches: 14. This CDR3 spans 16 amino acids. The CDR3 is CASSPRASGVGNEQFF. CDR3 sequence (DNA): TGTGCCAGCAGCCCTCGGGCTAGCGGCGTCGGGAATGAGCAGTTCTTC.

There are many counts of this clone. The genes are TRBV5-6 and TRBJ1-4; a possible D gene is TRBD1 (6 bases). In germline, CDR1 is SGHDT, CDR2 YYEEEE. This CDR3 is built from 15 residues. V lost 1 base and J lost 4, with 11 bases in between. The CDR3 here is CASSLPGTLNEKLFF. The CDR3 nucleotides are TGTGCCAGCAGCTTGCCCGGGACACTTAATGAAAAACTGTTTTTT.

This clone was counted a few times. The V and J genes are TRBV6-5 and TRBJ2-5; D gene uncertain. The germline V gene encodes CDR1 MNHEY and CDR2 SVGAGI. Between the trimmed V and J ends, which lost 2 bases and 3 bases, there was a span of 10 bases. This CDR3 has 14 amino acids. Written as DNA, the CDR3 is TGTGCCAGCAGTTACGCAAACTCAAAAGAGACCCAGTACTTC. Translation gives CASSYANSKETQYF.

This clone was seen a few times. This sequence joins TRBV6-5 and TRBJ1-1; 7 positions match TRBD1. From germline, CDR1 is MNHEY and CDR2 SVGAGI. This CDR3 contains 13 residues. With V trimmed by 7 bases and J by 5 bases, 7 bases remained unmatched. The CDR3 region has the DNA TGTGCCAGCACACGACAGGGAAAGACTGAAGCTTTCTTT. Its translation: CASTRQGKTEAFF.

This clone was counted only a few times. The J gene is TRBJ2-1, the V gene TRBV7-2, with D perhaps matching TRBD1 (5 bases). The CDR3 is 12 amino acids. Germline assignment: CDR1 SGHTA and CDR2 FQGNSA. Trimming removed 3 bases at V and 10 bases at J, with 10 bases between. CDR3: CASSFRAREQFF. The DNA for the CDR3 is TGTGCCAGCAGCTTCAGGGCACGAGAGCAGTTCTTC.

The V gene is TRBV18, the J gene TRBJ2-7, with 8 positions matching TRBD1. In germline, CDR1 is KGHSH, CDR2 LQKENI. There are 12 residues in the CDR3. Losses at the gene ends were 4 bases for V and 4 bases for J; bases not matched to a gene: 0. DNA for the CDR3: TGTGCCAGCTCACGGGACAGGTACGAGCAGTACTTC. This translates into CASSRDRYEQYF.

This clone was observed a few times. CDR3 nucleotide sequence: TGTGCCAGCAGCCCCTTAGGAGGGACAGGGTCTGGTGAGCAGTTCTTC. Translation gives CASSPLGGTGSGEQFF. The chain couples TRBV9 to TRBJ2-1; 9 nucleotides line up with TRBD1. The J segment lost 9 bases and the V segment lost 4 bases, leaving 14 bases of the junction unmatched. The CDR3 is 16 amino acids. The germline V gene has CDR1 SGDLS and CDR2 YYNGEE. The variable domain in full, completed from reference TRBV9 and TRBJ2-1, reads DSGVTQTPKHLITATGQRVTLRCSPRSGDLSVYWYQQSLDQGLQFLIQYYNGEERAKGNILERFSAQQFPDLHSELNLSSLELGDSALYFCASSPLGGTGSGEQFFGPGTRLTVL.

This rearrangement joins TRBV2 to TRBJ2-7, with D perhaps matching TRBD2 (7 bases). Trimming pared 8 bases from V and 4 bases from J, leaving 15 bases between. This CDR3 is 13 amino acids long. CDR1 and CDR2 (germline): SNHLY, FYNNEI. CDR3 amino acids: CASGRDTTYEQYF. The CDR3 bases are TGTGCCAGCGGGAGGGACACGACGTACGAGCAGTACTTC.

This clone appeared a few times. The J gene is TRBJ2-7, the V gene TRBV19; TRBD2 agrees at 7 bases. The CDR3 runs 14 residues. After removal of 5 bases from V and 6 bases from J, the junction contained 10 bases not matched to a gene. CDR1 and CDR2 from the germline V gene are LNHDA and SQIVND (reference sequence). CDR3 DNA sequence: TGTGCCAGTAGTTCGAGGACTAGGGACTTCGAGCAGTACTTC. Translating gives CASSSRTRDFEQYF.

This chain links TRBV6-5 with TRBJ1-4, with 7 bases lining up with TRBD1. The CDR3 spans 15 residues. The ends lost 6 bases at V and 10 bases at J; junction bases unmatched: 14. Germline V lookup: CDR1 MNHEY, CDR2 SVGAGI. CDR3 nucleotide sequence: TGTGCCAGCAGCCCCTCGGGGGCAGGGGGTGCAAAACTGTTTTTT. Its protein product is CASSPSGAGGAKLFF.

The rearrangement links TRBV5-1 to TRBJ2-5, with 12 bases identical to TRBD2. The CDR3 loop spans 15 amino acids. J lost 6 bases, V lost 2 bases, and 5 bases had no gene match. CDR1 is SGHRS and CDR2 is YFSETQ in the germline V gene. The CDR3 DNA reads TGCGCCAGCAGCTTTGGACTAGCGGGAAAGCAGACCCAGTACTTC. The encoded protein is CASSFGLAGKQTQYF.

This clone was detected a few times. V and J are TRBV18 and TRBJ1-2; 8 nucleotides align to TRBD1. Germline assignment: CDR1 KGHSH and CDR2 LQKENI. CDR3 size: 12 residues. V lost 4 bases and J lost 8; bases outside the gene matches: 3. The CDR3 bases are TGTGCCAGCTCACGACAGGGGCTCGGCTACACCTTC. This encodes CASSRQGLGYTF.

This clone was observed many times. The DNA for the CDR3 is TGCGCCAGCAGCCACTACCGGGACAGCGACTATGGCTACACCTTC. Its protein product is CASSHYRDSDYGYTF. This sequence joins TRBV4-3 and TRBJ1-2; TRBD1 matches at 7 bases. Germline V gives CDR1 LGHNA, CDR2 YSLEER. Trimming took 3 bases from V and 3 from J; bases not matched to a gene: 7. The CDR3 extends over 15 amino acids.

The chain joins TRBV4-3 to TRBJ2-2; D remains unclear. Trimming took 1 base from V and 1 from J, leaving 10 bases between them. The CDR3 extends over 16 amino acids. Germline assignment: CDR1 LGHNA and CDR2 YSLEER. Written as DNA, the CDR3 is TGCGCCAGCAGCCAAGGCTATCAAAGGAACACCGGGGAGCTGTTTTTT. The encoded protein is CASSQGYQRNTGELFF.

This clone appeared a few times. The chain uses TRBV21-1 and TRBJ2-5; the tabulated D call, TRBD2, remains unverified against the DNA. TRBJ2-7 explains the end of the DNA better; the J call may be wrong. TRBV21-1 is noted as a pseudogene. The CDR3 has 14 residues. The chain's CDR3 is CASIVAGGPYEQYF. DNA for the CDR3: TGTGCCAGCATCGTAGCGGGAGGACCCTACGAGCAGTACTTC.